A selection of T cell receptor beta chains follows, all from one sample in a study of blood T cell repertoires in COVID-19. Profiled with immunoSEQ multiplex PCR; TCRdb holds only in-frame clones, not every one. The data hold about 74,000 clones, with 85% to 90% observed a single time. The specimen was peripheral blood. The receptors shown here come from a woman at least 80 years old with active or convalescent COVID-19. Both conserved end residues are part of each CDR3. The D gene is left open where the match is weak. A row's size may be missing; if present it is once, few, many or a size class.

abundance	v_gene	d_gene	j_gene	CDR3aa	CDR3nt
-	TRBV11-2	-	TRBJ2-3	CASASRPGSTDTQYF	TGTGCCAGCGCCTCTCGTCCGGGGAGCACAGATACGCAGTATTTT
-	TRBV6-6	-	TRBJ2-5	CASRGQVQETQYF	TGTGCCAGCCGAGGGCAGGTTCAAGAGACCCAGTACTTC
-	TRBV7-6	TRBD1	TRBJ1-6	CASSPAGGNSPLHF	TGTGCCAGCAGCCCCGCAGGGGGTAATTCACCCCTCCACTTT
-	TRBV21-1	-	TRBJ2-1	CASSKGPFAGRANNEQFF	TGTGCCAGCAGCAAAGGGCCCTTCGCAGGGAGGGCTAACAATGAGCAGTTCTTC
-	TRBV5-1	-	TRBJ2-7	CASSSRTATPYEQYF	TGCGCCAGCAGCTCCCGGACAGCAACCCCCTACGAGCAGTACTTC
few	TRBV6-2/TRBV6-3	TRBD1	TRBJ1-2	CASSDAGTEEGGYTF	TGTGCCAGCAGTGACGCCGGGACAGAAGAGGGCGGCTACACCTTC
-	TRBV6-6	-	TRBJ2-2	CASIRATGELFF	TGTGCCAGCATCAGGGCCACCGGGGAGCTGTTTTTT
-	TRBV6-5	-	TRBJ1-5	CASSLQGYNQPQHF	TGTGCCAGCAGTCTACAGGGATACAATCAGCCCCAGCATTTT
-	TRBV30	TRBD1	TRBJ2-7	CAWSIGQAYEQYF	TGTGCCTGGAGTATCGGACAGGCCTACGAGCAGTACTTC
few	TRBV4-1	-	TRBJ1-4	CASSQEGTGWGNEKLFF	TGCGCCAGCAGCCAAGAGGGTACAGGGTGGGGGAATGAAAAACTGTTTTTT
-	TRBV7-3	-	TRBJ1-1	CASSLRSDNTEAFF	TGTGCCAGCAGCTTAAGGTCAGATAACACTGAAGCTTTCTTT
-	TRBV27	-	TRBJ1-4	CASSQGLLREKLFF	TGTGCCAGCAGTCAGGGGTTGTTACGGGAAAAACTGTTTTTT
-	TRBV2	-	TRBJ2-7	CASSDQGRGYEQYF	TGTGCCAGCAGTGATCAGGGGCGTGGTTACGAGCAGTACTTC
-	TRBV5-1	-	TRBJ2-5	CASSWGGLRETQYF	TGCGCCAGCAGCTGGGGGGGCCTAAGAGAGACCCAGTACTTC
-	TRBV4-3	-	TRBJ1-1	CASSQGPRENTEAFF	TGCGCCAGCAGCCAGGGCCCCAGGGAGAACACTGAAGCTTTCTTT
-	TRBV4-1	TRBD2	TRBJ2-3	CASSLAGGSTDTQYF	TGCGCCAGCAGCCTAGCGGGGGGATCCACAGATACGCAGTATTTT
-	TRBV12-3/TRBV12-4	-	TRBJ1-5	CASSSTQEPQHF	TGTGCCAGCAGTTCCACCCAGGAGCCCCAGCATTTT
-	TRBV27	TRBD1	TRBJ1-2	CASSFTGGGYTF	TGTGCCAGCAGTTTTACAGGGGGTGGCTACACCTTC
-	TRBV10-1	TRBD1	TRBJ2-2	CASSGTGGTGELFF	TGCGCCAGCAGTGGGACAGGGGGGACCGGGGAGCTGTTTTTT
-	TRBV5-1	TRBD1	TRBJ2-6	CASSPAGTGPSGANVLTF	TGCGCCAGCAGCCCGGCCGGGACAGGGCCCTCTGGGGCCAACGTCCTGACTTTC
-	TRBV19	TRBD1	TRBJ1-5	CASSIVWDRSNQPQHF	TGTGCCAGTAGTATAGTTTGGGACAGGAGCAATCAGCCCCAGCATTTT
once	TRBV6-5	-	TRBJ1-5	CASSIQGTQPQHF	TGTGCCAGCAGTATTCAGGGAACACAGCCCCAGCATTTT
-	TRBV21-1	-	TRBJ2-1	CASSRGITGDEQFF	TGTGCCAGCAGCAGAGGGATTACCGGGGATGAGCAGTTCTTC
medium-sized	TRBV5-8	TRBD2	TRBJ2-5	CASSLPGWVAGDETQYF	TGTGCCAGCAGCTTGCCCGGGTGGGTAGCGGGAGACGAGACCCAGTACTTC
once	TRBV9	TRBD2	TRBJ2-5	CASSVASGGFETQYF	TGTGCCAGCAGCGTAGCTAGCGGGGGGTTTGAGACCCAGTACTTC
-	TRBV7-9	TRBD2	TRBJ2-1	CASSQRLAGDEQFF	TGTGCCAGCAGCCAGCGACTAGCGGGAGATGAGCAGTTCTTC
once	TRBV5-6	-	TRBJ1-2	CASSQPWAGNYGYTF	TGTGCCAGCAGCCAACCCTGGGCGGGGAACTATGGCTACACCTTC
-	TRBV29-1	TRBD1	TRBJ1-1	CSAMWTLGQGGTEAFF	TGCAGCGCCATGTGGACTTTAGGACAGGGGGGCACTGAAGCTTTCTTT